Listed below are T cell receptor beta chains from one sample, sequenced in a study of T cell clones after liver transplantation. Sequencing was performed with immunoSEQ multiplex PCR; in TCRdb, only in-frame clones are kept and a portion is missing. The data contain tens of thousands of clones, around four fifths of them singletons. The sequencing used CD4+ T cells from blood, collected at the 22-month timepoint. The receptors were sampled from a human patient who received a liver transplant. A share of the T cells may be of graft donor origin. Both conserved end residues are part of each CDR3. Fields, in order: CDR3 protein, CDR3 DNA, D gene, J gene, V gene, clone size. D genes are given only for firm matches. Clone size is shown for a subset of rows, as once, few, many or a class of expanded clone.

CASSVGTSGGNHYNEQFF	TGTGCCAGCAGCGTTGGGACTAGCGGGGGGAATCACTACAATGAGCAGTTCTTC	TRBD2	TRBJ2-1	TRBV9	.
CADGRAETQYF	TGTGCCGACGGCAGGGCCGAGACCCAGTACTTC	.	TRBJ2-5	TRBV19	few
CASSDRENTEAFF	TGTGCCAGCAGTGACAGGGAGAACACTGAAGCTTTCTTT	.	TRBJ1-1	TRBV6-4	.
CASSTTTGGETQYF	TGTGCCAGCAGCACAACGACAGGGGGAGAGACCCAGTACTTC	TRBD1	TRBJ2-5	TRBV13	.
CASSPLGQGALDEQFF	TGCGCCAGCAGCCCCCTGGGACAGGGGGCACTGGATGAGCAGTTCTTC	TRBD1	TRBJ2-1	TRBV4-3	.
CAISDRGASQGFSYEQYF	TGTGCCATCAGTGACCGAGGGGCATCCCAAGGATTCTCCTACGAGCAGTACTTC	.	TRBJ2-7	TRBV10-3	.
CASTLRQGAGETQYF	TGTGCCAGTACTTTAAGACAGGGGGCTGGCGAGACCCAGTACTTC	TRBD1	TRBJ2-5	TRBV19	.
CASSFRLGGPRETQYF	TGTGCCAGCAGCTTCCGCCTCGGGGGTCCGAGGGAGACCCAGTACTTC	.	TRBJ2-5	TRBV11-2	few
CATSRDEGAHIQYF	TGTGCCACCAGCCGGGATGAGGGGGCCCACATTCAGTACTTC	TRBD1	TRBJ2-4	TRBV15	.
CASSFASVVGTDTQYF	TGTGCCAGCAGTTTCGCTAGCGTGGTTGGCACAGATACGCAGTATTTT	.	TRBJ2-3	TRBV28	.
CASSLVTGGDYGYTF	TGTGCCAGCAGCTTAGTAACAGGGGGAGACTATGGCTACACCTTC	TRBD1	TRBJ1-2	TRBV7-6	once
CASSLSSYEQYF	TGCGCCAGCAGCCTTAGCTCCTACGAGCAGTACTTC	.	TRBJ2-7	TRBV5-1	.
CATSRDLTGANTGELFF	TGTGCCACCAGCAGAGATCTAACGGGAGCGAACACCGGGGAGCTGTTTTTT	.	TRBJ2-2	TRBV15	.
CASSQSTGGKTQYF	TGTGCCAGCAGCCAATCCACCGGGGGGAAAACCCAGTACTTC	TRBD2	TRBJ2-5	TRBV7-6	.
CASSLVRDNEQFF	TGTGCCAGCAGCTTGGTTCGGGACAATGAGCAGTTCTTC	.	TRBJ2-1	TRBV5-4	few
CASGLPGVSEQYF	TGTGCCAGCGGACTACCGGGAGTTTCCGAGCAGTACTTC	.	TRBJ2-7	TRBV27	.
CASSLWAGYSNQPQHF	TGTGCCAGCAGCTTGTGGGCAGGATATAGCAATCAGCCCCAGCATTTT	.	TRBJ1-5	TRBV5-6	once
CAISEKIDTQYF	TGTGCCATCAGTGAGAAAATAGATACGCAGTATTTT	.	TRBJ2-3	TRBV10-3	.
CASSGRRGNQPQHF	TGTGCCAGCAGTGGAAGGCGGGGCAATCAGCCCCAGCATTTT	.	TRBJ1-5	TRBV2	.
CASSLFLNQETQYF	TGTGCCAGCAGCTTATTCTTGAACCAAGAGACCCAGTACTTC	.	TRBJ2-5	TRBV7-9	.
CASSPEMMDGEAFF	TGTGCCAGCTCACCGGAGATGATGGACGGTGAAGCTTTCTTT	.	TRBJ1-1	TRBV18	.
CASSPPEASGQETQYF	TGTGCCAGCAGCCCCCCCGAGGCTAGCGGACAAGAGACCCAGTACTTC	TRBD2	TRBJ2-5	TRBV13	.
CASSLLTRGEQYF	TGTGCCAGCAGCTTACTTACGAGGGGCGAGCAGTACTTC	.	TRBJ2-7	TRBV7-3	.
CASSRQEGVNTGELFF	TGCGCCAGCAGCCGGCAGGAAGGAGTGAACACCGGGGAGCTGTTTTTT	.	TRBJ2-2	TRBV4-1	.
CASRDRGFTDTQYF	TGTGCCAGCAGGGACAGGGGATTCACAGATACGCAGTATTTT	TRBD1	TRBJ2-3	TRBV6-1	.
CASSLVQSSGNTIYF	TGTGCCAGCAGTTTAGTACAGAGCTCTGGAAACACCATATATTTT	.	TRBJ1-3	TRBV28	once
CASSPLGGRNQPQHF	TGTGCCAGCTCACCTTTGGGGGGCCGCAATCAGCCCCAGCATTTT	.	TRBJ1-5	TRBV18	few
CASRLAGGSSGPQHF	TGTGCCAGCAGACTTGCCGGGGGGTCGAGTGGGCCCCAGCATTTT	.	TRBJ1-5	TRBV27	.
CASSPGQVAGNTIYF	TGTGCCAGCTCACCCGGGCAGGTAGCAGGAAACACCATATATTTT	.	TRBJ1-3	TRBV18	once
CASSPLDEQFF	TGTGCCAGCTCACCACTCGATGAGCAGTTCTTC	.	TRBJ2-1	TRBV18	.
CASSLRSGANVLTF	TGCGCCAGCAGCTTACGATCTGGGGCCAACGTCCTGACTTTC	.	TRBJ2-6	TRBV5-1	.
CASSIGQGRETQYF	TGTGCCAGTAGTATCGGACAGGGTAGGGAGACCCAGTACTTC	TRBD1	TRBJ2-5	TRBV19	.
CASSFNTDTQYF	TGTGCCAGCAGCTTTAACACAGATACGCAGTATTTT	.	TRBJ2-3	TRBV7-2	few
CASSPPTGTISGNTIYF	TGTGCCAGCAGTCCCCCGACAGGTACCATCTCTGGAAACACCATATATTTT	.	TRBJ1-3	TRBV11-2	.
CASSPSTRWTEAFF	TGTGCCAGTAGTCCCTCGACGAGATGGACTGAAGCTTTCTTT	.	TRBJ1-1	TRBV19	.
CASSEVQNTEAFF	TGTGCCAGCAGCGAAGTTCAAAACACTGAAGCTTTCTTT	.	TRBJ1-1	TRBV28	.